One sample yielded the 21 T cell receptor beta chains listed below, sequenced in a study of OX40 agonist ivuxolimab in advanced cancers. The table came from immunoSEQ multiplex PCR; TCRdb's copy has only in-frame clones and leaves some out. Altogether about 40,000 clones are present, approximately 92% being singletons, with the ten largest covering roughly 9%. The material sequenced was CD4+ or CD8+ T cells sorted from blood, taken in a trial of the OX40 agonist ivuxolimab. Receptor source: an adult with an advanced solid tumor such as melanoma, head and neck, liver or kidney cancer.

This clone has only one observation. This chain links TRBV2 with TRBJ1-1; D gene unclear. The CDR3 has 15 amino acids. Germline loops: CDR1 SNHLY, CDR2 FYNNEI. The ends were cut back, 0 bases at V and 2 bases at J, with 10 bases in the middle. DNA of the CDR3: TGTGCCAGCAGTGAAGCGCGCGGGAGAAACACTGAAGCTTTCTTT. It specifies CASSEARGRNTEAFF.

In the case of this clone: The sample carries other DNA sequences with the same CDR3. The V gene is TRBV7-2, the J gene TRBJ2-7, with 8 bases lining up with TRBD2. V shed 4 bases and J 6 bases; nucleotides not matched to a gene: 5. This CDR3 region has 13 residues. CDR1 SGHTA and CDR2 FQGNSA come from the germline V gene. This CDR3 is CASSSTGGSEQYV. CDR3 DNA: TGTGCCAGCAGCTCAACGGGGGGGAGCGAGCAGTACGTC.

The gene calls are TRBV7-9 and TRBJ2-3; a weak D match, TRBD2 (5 bases). The CDR3 is made up of 14 amino acids. In germline, CDR1 is SEHNR, CDR2 FQNEAQ (reference sequence). V was clipped by 4 bases and J by 0 bases, with 8 bases between them. Here the CDR3 DNA reads TGTGCCAGCAGCTGGGGAGATAGCACAGATACGCAGTATTTT. Its protein product is CASSWGDSTDTQYF.

The genes are TRBV4-2 and TRBJ1-2; weak D call: TRBD1 (6 bases). CDR1 LGHNA and CDR2 YNFKEQ come from the germline V gene. CDR3 length: 16 residues. Trimming left V 4 bases short and J 3 bases short, with 18 bases between. This CDR3 is CASSREDSPWDYGYTF. In nucleotides, the CDR3 is TGTGCCAGCAGCCGAGAGGACAGCCCCTGGGACTATGGCTACACCTTC.

The chain links TRBV11-2 to TRBJ2-5; 9 positions agree with TRBD2. The assigned J gene may be wrong: the sequence end matches TRBJ2-7 better. The CDR3 sequence is 16 residues long. Germline values: CDR1 SGHAT, CDR2 FQNNGV. In DNA, the CDR3 is TGTGCCAGCAGCTTTCACGGCGGGAGGGATCTCTACGAGCAGTACTTC. This codes for CASSFHGGRDLYEQYF.

The chain has TRBV27 and TRBJ2-1; 7 positions agree with TRBD2. Germline loops: CDR1 MNHEY, CDR2 SMNVEV (reference sequence). The CDR3 extends over 13 amino acids. V lost 4 bases to trimming and J lost 4 bases; unmatched junction nucleotides: 1. CDR3 DNA: TGTGCCAGCAGTTGGACTAGATACAATGAGCAGTTCTTC. Amino acids: CASSWTRYNEQFF.

This chain connects TRBV19 to TRBJ1-2, with 9 bases matching TRBD1. The V gene's germline CDR1 is LNHDA and CDR2 SQIVND (reference sequence). This CDR3 comprises 15 residues. V trimming: 1 base; J trimming: 6 bases; junction bases outside the gene matches: 6. CDR3 nucleotides: TGTGCCAGTAGTATAGTAACAGGGGGCTTGGATGGCTACACCTTC. It encodes CASSIVTGGLDGYTF.

The CDR3 coding sequence is TGTGCCAGCAACCGAGACAGCGATAATTCACCCCTCCACTTT. It translates to CASNRDSDNSPLHF. The J gene is TRBJ1-6, the V gene TRBV25-1; tentatively, D is TRBD1 (5 bases). V dropped 7 bases and J dropped 5 bases, with 12 bases sitting between them. Germline loops: CDR1 MGHDK, CDR2 SYGVNS. This CDR3 has 14 residues.

The chain carries TRBV9 and TRBJ2-1, with 11 positions matching TRBD1. Trimming cost V 0 bases and J 3 bases; bases outside gene matches: 2. Germline V gene data show CDR1 as SGDLS and CDR2 as YYNGEE. This CDR3 is 16 amino acids long. Written as DNA, the CDR3 is TGTGCCAGCAGCGTAGGTGGGACAGGGGGCTACAATGAGCAGTTCTTC. It is translated as CASSVGGTGGYNEQFF.

This clone was observed once. The V gene is TRBV11-2, the J gene TRBJ2-3, with D perhaps TRBD2 (6 bases). The CDR3 is made up of 19 amino acids. Germline assignment: CDR1 SGHAT and CDR2 FQNNGV. Trimming removed 5 bases at V and 2 bases at J, with 26 bases between. In DNA form, the CDR3 reads TGTGCCAGCAGCGCCGCGGGCGGGGTCCCTTCTCTCTTCACAGATACGCAGTATTTT. Amino acids: CASSAAGGVPSLFTDTQYF.

CDR3: CASSLGNGYTF. The DNA of the CDR3 is TGTGCCAGCAGCTTAGGTAACGGCTACACCTTC. This chain joins TRBV11-2 and TRBJ1-2; D is undetermined. The CDR3 consists of 11 residues. The ends were cut back, 1 base at V and 8 bases at J, with 5 bases in the middle. Germline V lookup: CDR1 SGHAT, CDR2 FQNNGV.

The chain joins TRBV6-7 to TRBJ2-7; tentatively, D is TRBD1 or TRBD2 (5 bases each). TRBV6-7 is given ORF status, its function remaining uncertain. V lost 0 bases, J lost 3 bases, and 15 bases lay in between. This CDR3 comprises 16 residues. CDR3 sequence reads: CASSYSGGDRVYEQYV. CDR3 in DNA: TGTGCCAGCAGTTACTCTGGGGGAGATAGGGTCTACGAGCAGTACGTC.

A single count supports this clone. This rearrangement joins TRBV27 to TRBJ2-5, with D possibly TRBD1 on 5 matching bases. The CDR3 extends over 16 amino acids. V was shortened by 5 bases and J by 5 bases, with 21 bases between the two germline ends. CDR1 and CDR2 (germline): MNHEY, SMNVEV (reference sequence). The DNA for the CDR3 is TGTGCCAGCAGTCGCTCATATTGGACACCTGGGGAGACCCAGTACTTC. Amino acid sequence: CASSRSYWTPGETQYF.

The chain combines TRBV9 with TRBJ2-2; the D is unclear. The length of the CDR3 is 12 residues. The V gene lost 4 bases and the J gene lost 6 bases, with 7 bases spanning the gap. The V gene's germline CDR1 is SGDLS and CDR2 YYNGEE. CDR3 region: CASSTNSGELFF. CDR3 DNA: TGTGCCAGCAGCACTAACTCCGGGGAGCTGTTTTTT.

The CDR3 loop reads CASSYKGQAPYEQYF. In nucleotides, the CDR3 is TGTGCCAGCAGTTATAAGGGGCAGGCTCCCTACGAGCAGTACTTC. The gene calls are TRBV28 and TRBJ2-7; perhaps TRBD1 as D (5 bases). This CDR3 contains 15 residues. In germline, CDR1 is MDHEN, CDR2 SYDVKM. V was cut by 4 bases and J by 2 bases, with 15 bases left in between.

The chain couples TRBV10-3 to TRBJ2-1; unclear D gene. This CDR3 comprises 13 residues. Trimming left V 7 bases short and J 4 bases short, with 11 bases between. Germline V lookup: CDR1 ENHRY, CDR2 SYGVKD. DNA for the CDR3: TGTGCCATCAATCCAGACCAATACAATGAGCAGTTCTTC. This gives the protein CAINPDQYNEQFF.

This clone was seen just once. The chain joins TRBV14 to TRBJ1-5; D remains ambiguous. Germline V gene sequence: CDR1 SGHDN, CDR2 FVKESK. V lost 0 bases to trimming and J lost 1 base, with 4 bases between them. The CDR3 is made up of 14 amino acids. The CDR3 region is CASSQERSNQPQHF. The DNA of the CDR3 is TGTGCCAGCAGCCAAGAACGGAGCAATCAGCCCCAGCATTTT.

The chain employs TRBV27 and TRBJ2-1; 7 bases map to TRBD1. Germline lookup yields CDR1 MNHEY and CDR2 SMNVEV (reference sequence). The junction had 3 bases not matched to a gene; V was cut back by 5 bases and J by 5 bases. This CDR3 is built from 13 residues. CDR3 DNA: TGTGCCAGCAGTACGGGACAGCACAATGAGCAGTTCTTC. Translation gives CASSTGQHNEQFF.

This sequence joins TRBV27 and TRBJ2-3; D gene uncertain. From germline, CDR1 is MNHEY and CDR2 SMNVEV (reference sequence). The germline V and J ends were trimmed by 5 bases and 4 bases, with 13 bases remaining between them. The CDR3 runs to 14 residues. The CDR3: CASSGYQSADTQYF. The CDR3 DNA reads as TGTGCCAGCAGTGGTTACCAAAGTGCAGATACGCAGTATTTT.

Comment on this clone: A junction boundary mismatches the germline segment, possibly from a read error. The rearrangement uses TRBV18 and TRBJ2-3, with TRBD1 as a possible D gene (6 bases). Germline V gene lookup returns CDR1 KGHSH and CDR2 LQKENI. The CDR3 has 16 residues. The CDR3: CASAPGTRLSTDTQYF. In DNA form, the CDR3 reads TGTGCCAGCGCACCTGGGACACGATTAAGCACAGATACGCAGTATTTT. Full variable domain (remainder filled in from reference TRBV18 and TRBJ2-3): NAGVMQNPRHLVRRRGQEARLRCSPMKGHSHVYWYRQLPEEGLKFMVYLQKENIIDESGMPKERFSAEFPKEGPSILRIQQVVRGDSAAYFCASAPGTRLSTDTQYFGPGTRLTVL.

This clone was recorded only once. The chain couples TRBV13 to TRBJ2-7; D gene unclear. The V gene lost 5 bases and the J gene lost 5 bases, with 7 bases spanning the gap. Germline V gives CDR1 PRHDT, CDR2 FYEKMQ (reference sequence). This CDR3 spans 11 amino acids. The CDR3 loop is CASSEGNEQYV. DNA for the CDR3: TGTGCCAGCAGCGAAGGAAACGAGCAGTACGTC.